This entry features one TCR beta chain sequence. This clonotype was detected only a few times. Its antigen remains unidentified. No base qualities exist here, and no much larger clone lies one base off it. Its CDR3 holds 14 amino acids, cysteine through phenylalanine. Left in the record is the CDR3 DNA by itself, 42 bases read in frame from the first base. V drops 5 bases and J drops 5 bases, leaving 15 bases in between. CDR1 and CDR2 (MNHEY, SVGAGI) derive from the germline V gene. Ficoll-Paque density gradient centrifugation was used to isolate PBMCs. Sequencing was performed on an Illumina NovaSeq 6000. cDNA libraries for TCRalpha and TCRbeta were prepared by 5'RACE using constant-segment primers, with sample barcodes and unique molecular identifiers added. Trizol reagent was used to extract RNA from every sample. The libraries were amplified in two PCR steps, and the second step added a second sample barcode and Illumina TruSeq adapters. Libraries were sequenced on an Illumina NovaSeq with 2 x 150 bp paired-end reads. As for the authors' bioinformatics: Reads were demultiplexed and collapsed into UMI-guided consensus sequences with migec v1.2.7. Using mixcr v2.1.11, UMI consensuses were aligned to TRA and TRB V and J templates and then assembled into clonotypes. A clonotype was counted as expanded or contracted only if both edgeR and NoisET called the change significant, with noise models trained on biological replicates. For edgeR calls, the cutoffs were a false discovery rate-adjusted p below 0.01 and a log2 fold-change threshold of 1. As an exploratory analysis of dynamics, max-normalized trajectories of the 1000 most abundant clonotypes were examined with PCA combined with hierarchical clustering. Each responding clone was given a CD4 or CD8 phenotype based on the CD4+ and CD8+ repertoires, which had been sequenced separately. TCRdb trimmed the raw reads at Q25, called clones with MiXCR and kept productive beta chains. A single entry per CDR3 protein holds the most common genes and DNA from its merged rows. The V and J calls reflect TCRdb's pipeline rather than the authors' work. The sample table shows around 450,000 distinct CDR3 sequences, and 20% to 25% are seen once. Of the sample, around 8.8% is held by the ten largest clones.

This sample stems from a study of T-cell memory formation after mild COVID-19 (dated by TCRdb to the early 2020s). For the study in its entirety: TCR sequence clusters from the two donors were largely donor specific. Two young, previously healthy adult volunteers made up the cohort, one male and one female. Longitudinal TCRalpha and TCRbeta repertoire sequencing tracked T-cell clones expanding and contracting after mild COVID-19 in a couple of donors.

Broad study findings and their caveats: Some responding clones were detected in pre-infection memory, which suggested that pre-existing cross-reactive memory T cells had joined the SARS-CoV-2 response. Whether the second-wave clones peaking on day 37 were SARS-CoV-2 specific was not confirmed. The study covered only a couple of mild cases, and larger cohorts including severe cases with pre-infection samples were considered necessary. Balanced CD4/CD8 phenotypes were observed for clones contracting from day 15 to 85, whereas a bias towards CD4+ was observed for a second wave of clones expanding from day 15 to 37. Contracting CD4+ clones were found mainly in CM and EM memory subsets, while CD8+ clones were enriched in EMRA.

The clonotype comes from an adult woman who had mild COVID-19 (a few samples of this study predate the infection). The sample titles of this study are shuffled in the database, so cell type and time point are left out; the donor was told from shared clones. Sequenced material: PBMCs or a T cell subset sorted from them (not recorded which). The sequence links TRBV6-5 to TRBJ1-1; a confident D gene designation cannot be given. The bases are TGTGCCAGCAGTCCTACAGCGAGAGGGACTGAAGCTTTCTTT. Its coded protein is CASSPTARGTEAFF.